These 2 T cell receptor beta chains came from one sample sequenced in a study of T cells after yellow fever vaccination. TCRdb reanalysed the 5' RACE reads using MiXCR and keeps one entry per CDR3 protein. The data show around 310,000 distinct CDR3 sequences, approximately 4.3% seen once. The sequencing used PBMCs, collected 15 days after the yellow fever booster vaccination. The source is a man aged 18-30 years who received the YFV17D yellow fever vaccine.

This clonotype occurred many times. This chain connects TRBV7-9 to TRBJ2-2, with D possibly TRBD1 on 5 matching bases. CDR3 size: 15 residues. The germline V and J ends were trimmed by 1 base and 2 bases, with 8 bases remaining between them. The germline gives CDR1 SEHNR, CDR2 FQNEAQ (reference sequence). Written as DNA, the CDR3 is TGTGCCAGCAGCTTAGGAGGACACAACACCGGGGAGCTGTTTTTT. It specifies CASSLGGHNTGELFF.

This clonotype has ten or more counts. The gene calls are TRBV5-1 and TRBJ1-4, with unresolved D. The CDR3 has 14 residues. Per germline, CDR1 SGHRS and CDR2 YFSETQ. The V gene lost 4 bases and the J gene lost 3 bases, with 10 bases spanning the gap. The CDR3 sequence: CASSDEAANEKLFF. The CDR3 nucleotides are TGCGCCAGCAGCGACGAAGCGGCTAATGAAAAACTGTTTTTT.